This TCR beta chain was sequenced during a study of CD8 T cells in ankylosing spondylitis. Each TCR beta library was made by quantitative 5'-RACE that incorporated molecular barcodes. MiXCR was run by TCRdb on the 5' RACE reads, yielding one entry per CDR3 protein. The sample has 300,000 to 400,000 distinct CDR3 sequences, 14% to 15% seen once; the top ten hold approximately 0.99%. Only a few counts were recorded for this clonotype. Its antigen is still unknown. Study-level findings and limits: Prior work had noted some motif variants in reactive arthritis blood and synovial fluid.

The sequence was obtained from a male donor with ankylosing spondylitis or in good health (not recorded which). Sequencing was performed on blood, either unsorted or a sorted T cell fraction (not recorded which).

CDR3 sequence reads: CASSLALDRTYEQYF. CDR3 sequence (DNA): TGCGCCAGCAGCTTGGCCCTGGACAGAACCTACGAGCAGTACTTC. The rearrangement joins TRBV5-1 to TRBJ2-7; possibly TRBD1 for D (6 bases). Germline CDR1 is SGHRS and CDR2 is YFSETQ. This CDR3 has 15 residues. Trimming left V 0 bases short and J 2 bases short, with 12 bases between.